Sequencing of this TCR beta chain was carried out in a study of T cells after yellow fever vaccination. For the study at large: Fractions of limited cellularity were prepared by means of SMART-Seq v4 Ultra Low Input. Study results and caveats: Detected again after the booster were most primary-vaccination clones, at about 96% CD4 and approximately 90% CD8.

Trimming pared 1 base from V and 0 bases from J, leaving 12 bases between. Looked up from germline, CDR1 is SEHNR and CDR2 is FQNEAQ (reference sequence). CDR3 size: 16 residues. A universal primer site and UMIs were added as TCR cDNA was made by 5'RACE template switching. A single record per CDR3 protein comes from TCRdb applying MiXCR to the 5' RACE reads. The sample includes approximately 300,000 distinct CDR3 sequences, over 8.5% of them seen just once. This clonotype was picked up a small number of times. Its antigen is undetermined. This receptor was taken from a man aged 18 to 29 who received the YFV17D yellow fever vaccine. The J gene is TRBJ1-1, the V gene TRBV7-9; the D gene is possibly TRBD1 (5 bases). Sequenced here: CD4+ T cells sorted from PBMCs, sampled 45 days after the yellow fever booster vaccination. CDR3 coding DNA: TGTGCCAGCAGCTTAGGGCAGGGCTTGATGAACACTGAAGCTTTCTTT. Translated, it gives CASSLGQGLMNTEAFF.